This TCR beta chain emerged from a study of spatial heterogeneity in lung cancer. Across the study: Among detected sequences, beta-chain ones consistently exceeded alpha-chain ones in number.

Time point meaning: sample taken at primary tumor resection. Unsorted whole RNA of tumor, nontumor lung or frozen PBMC was sequenced. The roughly 68 donors had untreated early-stage non-small cell lung cancer. This clonotype was detected many times. Every cDNA TCR molecule received its own unique molecular identifier. MiXCR, run by TCRdb on the 5' RACE reads, gives a single entry per CDR3 protein. There are 39,000 or so distinct CDR3 sequences in the sample; around 7% occur only once, and approximately 30% lies in the top ten. The sample here was PBMCs, taken at surgery. The TCR was taken from a male donor with early-stage non-small cell lung cancer.

As DNA, the CDR3 is TGTGCCAGCAGCCCCAACCGCGGAGGGGGAGGCCAAGAGACCCAGTACTTC. It is translated as CASSPNRGGGGQETQYF. This chain uses TRBV7-2 with TRBJ2-5; the D gene could be TRBD1 or TRBD2 (6 bases each). Per germline, CDR1 SGHTA and CDR2 FQGNSA. The V and J ends lost 5 bases and 1 base respectively, with 20 bases between them. The CDR3 runs to 17 residues.